The T cell receptor (beta chain) described here comes from a study of T and B cells in COVID-19 patients. Turning to the study itself: COVID-19 patients gave peripheral blood either during active infection or after recovery. Broader study findings: Sorted SARS-CoV-2-responsive or tetramer+ T cells and CD4+, regulatory and CD8+ subsets were not yet sequenced. Few blood samples existed from mildly ill patients during symptoms or early in severe cases.

The CDR3 loop spans 8 amino acids. Germline CDR1 reads SQVTM; CDR2 reads ANQGSEA. Notes on this clonotype: Its specificity is not known.

Multiplex PCR with BIOMED2 TRB-A/B primer pools amplified TRB rearrangements. Each CDR3 protein is one row after TCRdb ran MiXCR on the multiplex PCR reads. The sample includes some 4,000 distinct CDR3 sequences, more than 20% of them seen just once. TRB was amplified from approximately 250-480 ng of blood genomic DNA. This clonotype was obtained from a human donor with active COVID-19. The sequencing sample was made of blood. This chain links TRBV29-1 with TRBJ2-1; the D is unclear. The CDR3 region is CVESTEFF. The CDR3 nucleotides read TGCGTTGAATCCACGGAGTTCTTC.